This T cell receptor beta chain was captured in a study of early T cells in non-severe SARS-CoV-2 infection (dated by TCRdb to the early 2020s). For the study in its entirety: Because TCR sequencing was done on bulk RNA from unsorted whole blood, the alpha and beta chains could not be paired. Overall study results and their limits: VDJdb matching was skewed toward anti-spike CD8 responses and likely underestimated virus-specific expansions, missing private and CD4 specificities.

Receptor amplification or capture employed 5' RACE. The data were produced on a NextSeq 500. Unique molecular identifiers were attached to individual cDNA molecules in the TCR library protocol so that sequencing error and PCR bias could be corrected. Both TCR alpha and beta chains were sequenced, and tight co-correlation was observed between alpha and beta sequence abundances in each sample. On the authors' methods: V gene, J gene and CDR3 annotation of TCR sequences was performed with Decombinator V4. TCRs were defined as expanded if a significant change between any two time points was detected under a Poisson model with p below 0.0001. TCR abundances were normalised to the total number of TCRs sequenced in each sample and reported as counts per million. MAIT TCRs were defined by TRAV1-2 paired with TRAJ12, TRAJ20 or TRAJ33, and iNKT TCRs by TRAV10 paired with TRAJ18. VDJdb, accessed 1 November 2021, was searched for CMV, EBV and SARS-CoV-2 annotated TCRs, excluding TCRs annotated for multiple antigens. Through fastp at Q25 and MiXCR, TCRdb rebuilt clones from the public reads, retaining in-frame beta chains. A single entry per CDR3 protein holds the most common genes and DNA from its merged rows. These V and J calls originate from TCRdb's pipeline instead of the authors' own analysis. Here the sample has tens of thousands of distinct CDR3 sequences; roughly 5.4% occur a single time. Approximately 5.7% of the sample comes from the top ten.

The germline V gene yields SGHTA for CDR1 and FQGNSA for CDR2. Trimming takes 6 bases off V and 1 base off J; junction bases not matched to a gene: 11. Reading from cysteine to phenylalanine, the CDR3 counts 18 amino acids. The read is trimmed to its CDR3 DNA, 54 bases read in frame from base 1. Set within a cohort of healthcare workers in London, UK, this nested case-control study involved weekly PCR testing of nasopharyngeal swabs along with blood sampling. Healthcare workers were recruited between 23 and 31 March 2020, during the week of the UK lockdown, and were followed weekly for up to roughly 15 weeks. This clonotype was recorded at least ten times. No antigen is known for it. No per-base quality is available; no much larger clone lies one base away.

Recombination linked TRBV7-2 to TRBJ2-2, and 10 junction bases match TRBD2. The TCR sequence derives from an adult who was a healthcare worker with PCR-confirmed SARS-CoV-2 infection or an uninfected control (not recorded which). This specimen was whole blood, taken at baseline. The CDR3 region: CASRPTLAGKQNTGELFF. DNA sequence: TGTGCCAGCAGACCCACACTAGCGGGAAAACAGAACACCGGGGAGCTGTTTTTT.